This TCR beta chain comes out of a study of CD8+ T cells in alopecia areata. The study, taken as a whole, reports: In scalp and blood, many expanded lesional clones persisted during tofacitinib. Among the cells sequenced in scalp samples are also the resident alphabeta T cells of normal skin. Compared with mice, patients displayed less clear TCR sharing, possibly for HLA-related reasons.

Extracted RNA was reverse transcribed, and the resulting cDNA served as sequencing template. Assay: immunoSEQ multiplex PCR; the TCRdb copy retains only in-frame clones and omits some. The sample holds 200,000 or so clones, less than 45% seen once. Details on this clone: Antigen: not known.

Treatment in this sample: oral pan-JAK inhibitor, 5-10 mg twice daily. Alopecia areata patients provided lesional scalp punch biopsies and peripheral blood, both collected for the study. V was pared by 3 bases and J by 6 bases, with 11 bases between. The germline V gene encodes CDR1 LGHNA and CDR2 YNFKEQ. The CDR3 sequence is 13 residues long. This receptor was obtained from a human donor with alopecia areata. The source was CD4+ T cells sorted from blood, collected between weeks 36 and 40, from a patient treated with tofacitinib. The gene calls are TRBV4-2 and TRBJ1-2; a weak D match, TRBD1 (5 bases). CDR3 bases: TGTGCCAGCAGCCAGGGACCGGGCCATGGCTACACCTTC. Translated, it gives CASSQGPGHGYTF.